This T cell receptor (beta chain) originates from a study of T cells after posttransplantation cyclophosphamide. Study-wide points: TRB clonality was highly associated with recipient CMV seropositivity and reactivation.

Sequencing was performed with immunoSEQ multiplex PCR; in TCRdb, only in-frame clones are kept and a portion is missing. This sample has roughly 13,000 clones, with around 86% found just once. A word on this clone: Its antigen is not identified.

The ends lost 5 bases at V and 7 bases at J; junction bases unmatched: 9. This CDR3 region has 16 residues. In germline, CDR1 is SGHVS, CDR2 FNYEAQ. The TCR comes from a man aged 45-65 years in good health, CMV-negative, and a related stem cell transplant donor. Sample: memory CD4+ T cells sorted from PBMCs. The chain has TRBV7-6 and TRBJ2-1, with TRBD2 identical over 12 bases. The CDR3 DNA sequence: TGTGCCAGCAGCGCTCCACTAGCGGGAGGAGGTAATGAGCAGTTCTTC. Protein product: CASSAPLAGGGNEQFF.